This T cell receptor (beta chain) was captured by sequencing in a study of T-cell reconstitution after alpha-beta-depleted transplantation in children. In this sample, this clonotype turned up a few times. Its target is not known. The CDR3 is made up of 14 amino acids. Trimming removed 1 base at V and 6 bases at J, with 12 bases between. Whole-study results and caveats: After transplant, at about two months, alpha-beta T cells were reportedly derived from several hundred expanded graft clones. T-cell numbers and diversity, one year after transplant, stemmed largely from T cells that were newly produced. Where some patients showed high TCRbeta diversity at day 60, it came from recipient T cells and thymic progenitors that had survived.

During its preparation, the TCRbeta library received unique molecular identifiers. Each CDR3 protein is one row after TCRdb ran MiXCR on the PCR reads. The table has about 170,000 distinct CDR3 sequences, over 8.5% seen once. This sample comprised PBMCs, obtained before TCRalphabeta/CD19-depleted stem cell transplant. The TCR was taken from a boy between 2 and 10 years old with acute myeloid leukemia, due to receive a stem cell transplant. V gene TRBV12-3 or TRBV12-4 combines with J gene TRBJ1-2; perhaps TRBD1 as D (5 bases). DNA of the CDR3: TGTGCCAGCAGTTTAGGGGGGAGTCATCATGGCTACACCTTC. Protein product: CASSLGGSHHGYTF.